This T cell receptor (beta chain) was captured by sequencing in a study of T-cell memory formation after mild COVID-19. The wider study: Largely, TCR clusters stayed within a single donor. General observations from the study: The study found contracting CD4+ clones mainly in CM and EM and contracting CD8+ clones in EMRA. Clones that shrank (day 15 to 85) were balanced CD4/CD8, whereas later expanders leaned CD4+. The appearance of some responding clones in pre-infection memory suggested that cross-reactive memory joined.

Worth noting for this clonotype: Its antigen is unknown.

Germline-derived CDR1 and CDR2 are DFQATT and SNEGSKA (reference sequence). The CDR3 sequence is 15 residues long. V dropped 1 base and J dropped 0 bases, with 10 bases sitting between them. One entry per CDR3 protein, called by TCRdb with MiXCR from the 5' RACE reads. The sample holds 410,000 or so distinct CDR3 sequences, roughly a quarter seen once. This sequence originates from an adult woman who had mild COVID-19 (a few samples of this study predate the infection). Cell type and time point are not known. The sequenced material came from PBMCs or a T cell subset sorted from them (not recorded which). The rearrangement links TRBV20-1 to TRBJ2-1, with no clear D. The CDR3 DNA reads TGCAGTGCTAGAGCTGAGTCTAGCTCCTACAATGAGCAGTTCTTC. Residues: CSARAESSSYNEQFF.